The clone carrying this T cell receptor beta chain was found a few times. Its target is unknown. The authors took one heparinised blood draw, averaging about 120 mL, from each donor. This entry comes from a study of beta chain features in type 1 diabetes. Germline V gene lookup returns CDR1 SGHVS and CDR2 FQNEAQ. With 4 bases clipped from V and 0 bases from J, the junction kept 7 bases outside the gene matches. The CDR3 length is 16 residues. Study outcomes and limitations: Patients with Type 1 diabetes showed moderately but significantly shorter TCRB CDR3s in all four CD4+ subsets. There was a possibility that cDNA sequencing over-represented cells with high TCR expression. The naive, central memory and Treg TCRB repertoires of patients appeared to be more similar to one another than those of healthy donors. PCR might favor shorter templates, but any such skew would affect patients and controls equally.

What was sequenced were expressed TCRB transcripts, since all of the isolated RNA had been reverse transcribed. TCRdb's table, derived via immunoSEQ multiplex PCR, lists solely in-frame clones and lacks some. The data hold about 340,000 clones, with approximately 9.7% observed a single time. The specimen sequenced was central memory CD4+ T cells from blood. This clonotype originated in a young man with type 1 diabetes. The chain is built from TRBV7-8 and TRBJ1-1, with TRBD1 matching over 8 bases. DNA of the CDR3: TGTGCCAGCAGCTCCCGGACAGGGCTCATGAACACTGAAGCTTTCTTT. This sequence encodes CASSSRTGLMNTEAFF.